A single sample is the source of the 28 T cell receptor beta chains below, sequenced in a study of blood T cell repertoires in COVID-19. Sequencing was performed with immunoSEQ multiplex PCR; in TCRdb, only in-frame clones are kept and a portion is missing. The sample carries about 99,000 clones, about four fifths recorded once. What was sequenced was peripheral blood. The origin of the receptors is an older man with active or convalescent COVID-19.

V usage is TRBV6-4 and J usage is TRBJ2-3; the match to TRBD2 covers 10 bases. Germline CDR1 reads MRHNA; CDR2 reads SNTAGT. Trimming took 5 bases from V and 5 from J; bases not matched to a gene: 4. This CDR3 region has 14 residues. This CDR3 is CASSSTSGVDTQYF. The CDR3 DNA is TGTGCCAGCAGTTCAACTAGCGGGGTAGATACGCAGTATTTT.

The V and J genes are TRBV19 and TRBJ2-3, with 9 bases that match TRBD2. The V and J ends lost 7 bases and 1 base, in that order; junction bases with no gene match: 9. The length of the CDR3 is 16 residues. Germline V gene lookup returns CDR1 LNHDA and CDR2 SQIVND (reference sequence). The CDR3 loop is CASTNPLAGRTDTQYF. In DNA form, the CDR3 reads TGTGCCAGTACCAACCCGCTAGCGGGGCGCACAGATACGCAGTATTTT.

The chain carries TRBV6-1 and TRBJ1-6, with 7 bases fitting TRBD1. This CDR3 has 14 amino acids. Germline V gene lookup returns CDR1 MNHNS and CDR2 SASEGT. V was pared by 6 bases and J by 7 bases, with 6 bases of the junction left unmatched. CDR3 in DNA: TGTGCCAGCAGACTCGGGACAGCCAATTCACCCCTCCACTTT. Amino acid sequence: CASRLGTANSPLHF.

In this sample, this clone turned up once. The genes are TRBV7-2 and TRBJ1-6; 8 bases match TRBD1. The CDR3 totals 17 residues. With V trimmed by 3 bases and J by 0 bases, 4 bases remained unmatched. Germline CDR1 and CDR2: SGHTA and FQGNSA. This chain's CDR3 is CASSFTGGSSYNSPLHF. The CDR3 coding sequence is TGTGCCAGCAGCTTCACAGGGGGAAGCTCCTATAATTCACCCCTCCACTTT. Based on the CDR3 plus reference TRBV7-2 and TRBJ1-6, the full variable domain is GAGVSQSPSNKVTEKGKDVELRCDPISGHTALYWYRQSLGQGLEFLIYFQGNSAPDKSGLPSDRFSAERTGGSVSTLTIQRTQQEDSAVYLCASSFTGGSSYNSPLHFGNGTRLTVT.

The rearrangement joins TRBV7-2 to TRBJ2-5; 9 bases align to TRBD2. Germline V gene data show CDR1 as SGHTA and CDR2 as FQGNSA. The length of the CDR3 is 15 residues. Trimming at V came to 2 bases and at J to 1 base, leaving 2 bases not matched to a gene. Here the CDR3 DNA reads TGTGCCAGCAGCTTAAAGCGGGGGGTCCAAGAGACCCAGTACTTC. Translation gives CASSLKRGVQETQYF.

This clone was recorded a few times. The sample has other DNA sequences that encode this CDR3 too. The genes are TRBV5-1 and TRBJ1-4; TRBD1 matches at 10 bases. Germline trimming cut 4 bases from V and 0 bases from J; bases unmatched to any gene: 3. The CDR3 runs to 16 residues. CDR1 is SGHRS, CDR2 YFSETQ, per germline. CDR3 in DNA: TGCGCCAGCAGCCTCGGACAGGGGGCAACTAATGAAAAACTGTTTTTT. This encodes CASSLGQGATNEKLFF.

This clone was seen once. The rearrangement uses TRBV3-1 (or the pseudogene TRBV3-2) and TRBJ2-1; a possible D gene is TRBD2 (5 bases). Between the trimmed V and J ends, which lost 2 bases and 10 bases, there was a span of 12 bases. The CDR3 consists of 13 residues. Germline V lookup: CDR1 LGHDT, CDR2 YNNKEL (reference sequence). The CDR3 DNA sequence: TGTGCCAGCAGCCAAATCTCGAGCGGCGAGCAGTTCTTC. Its protein is CASSQISSGEQFF.

In its sample, this clone was seen once. The chain uses TRBV4-1 and TRBJ2-1, with 10 nucleotides matching TRBD2. The CDR3 consists of 17 residues. V dropped 3 bases and J dropped 2; count of bases not matched to a gene: 7. Germline V gives CDR1 MGHRA, CDR2 YSYEKL. CDR3 sequence (DNA): TGCGCCAGCAGCCAGCATCCGGGACTAGCGACCTACAATGAGCAGTTCTTC. Protein product: CASSQHPGLATYNEQFF.

This chain links TRBV7-2 with TRBJ1-5, with 7 positions matching TRBD1. Unmatched junction bases numbered 2, after V lost 3 bases and J lost 3 bases. The germline V gene has CDR1 SGHTA and CDR2 FQGNSA. This CDR3 contains 14 residues. DNA for the CDR3: TGTGCCAGCAGCTTCGACAGGGCCAATCAGCCCCAGCATTTT. Amino acids: CASSFDRANQPQHF.

The V and J genes are TRBV4-1 and TRBJ2-3; 7 bases are shared with TRBD2. V dropped 0 bases and J dropped 2; count of bases not matched to a gene: 14. CDR3 length: 19 amino acids. Germline V lookup: CDR1 MGHRA, CDR2 YSYEKL. The CDR3 DNA reads as TGCGCCAGCAGCCAAGAGACCCTCCTAGCGGAGGCCCTCACAGATACGCAGTATTTT. Protein sequence: CASSQETLLAEALTDTQYF.

This clone was seen more than once but under ten times. This chain joins TRBV11-2 and TRBJ2-1; no firm D call. V dropped 1 base and J dropped 12 bases, with 10 bases sitting between them. The CDR3 spans 12 residues. Germline V lookup: CDR1 SGHAT, CDR2 FQNNGV. CDR3 sequence: CASSLARVGQFF. The DNA of the CDR3 is TGTGCCAGCAGCTTAGCCCGGGTGGGGCAGTTCTTC.

Only a few counts were recorded for this clone. The chain combines TRBV5-4 with TRBJ1-3, with D possibly TRBD1 on 6 matching bases. V was clipped by 4 bases and J by 0 bases, with 11 bases between them. The CDR3 is 15 amino acids. Germline V CDR1 and CDR2: SGHNT, YYREEE (reference sequence). CDR3 DNA: TGTGCCAGCAGCCTCAGGGGTCGCTCTGGAAACACCATATATTTT. Translated: CASSLRGRSGNTIYF.

This clone was seen only once. The chain carries TRBV2 and TRBJ1-4; D gene unclear. Germline lookup yields CDR1 SNHLY and CDR2 FYNNEI. This CDR3 region has 16 residues. V shed 4 bases and J shed 0 bases, with 12 bases lying between them. CDR3 coding DNA: TGTGCCAGCAGTGCCGGCAGGTTGGCAACTAATGAAAAACTGTTTTTT. It translates to CASSAGRLATNEKLFF.

This clone was counted a few times. J is TRBJ1-6 and V is TRBV25-1; 8 bases map to TRBD1. J was trimmed by 9 bases and V by 4 bases; bases with no gene match: 8. The germline CDR1 and CDR2 sequences are MGHDK and SYGVNS. The CDR3 sequence is 15 residues long. The CDR3 DNA sequence: TGTGCCAGCAGTGGTGGGACAGGCCGTGGTTCACCCCTCCACTTT. Amino acids: CASSGGTGRGSPLHF.

The V call is TRBV11-3, the J call TRBJ2-1, with TRBD1 identical over 8 bases. Germline CDR1 is SGHNT and CDR2 is YENEEA. CDR3 length: 14 residues. J gave up 7 bases and V 4 bases, and 6 bases lay outside the gene matches. Here the CDR3 DNA reads TGTGCCAGCAGCTCGGGGGACAGGAGAAATGAGCAGTTCTTC. This encodes CASSSGDRRNEQFF.

The chain carries TRBV27 and TRBJ1-6; 7 bases align to TRBD1. With 6 bases clipped from V and 5 bases from J, the junction kept 1 base outside the gene matches. Per germline, CDR1 MNHEY and CDR2 SMNVEV (reference sequence). The CDR3 is 13 residues long. CDR3 protein: CASRTGNNSPLHF. DNA for the CDR3: TGTGCCAGCAGGACAGGGAATAATTCACCCCTCCACTTT.

V is TRBV5-6 and J is TRBJ2-7, with TRBD2 as a possible D gene (6 bases). Trimming took off 4 bases at V and 6 bases at J, with 17 bases between the two ends. Germline V gene lookup returns CDR1 SGHDT and CDR2 YYEEEE. The CDR3 totals 14 residues. CDR3 sequence: CASSLTGTAAEQYF. The CDR3 nucleotides read TGTGCCAGCAGCCTCACGGGGACTGCCGCCGAGCAGTACTTC.

This clone showed up just once. The chain combines TRBV7-9 with TRBJ1-4; no firm D call. Trimming shortened V by 4 bases and J by 7 bases, and 13 bases separated the two germline ends. The V gene's germline CDR1 is SEHNR and CDR2 FQNEAQ (reference sequence). The CDR3 runs to 14 residues. CDR3 bases: TGTGCCAGCAGCTCGACAAGGCTGGGTGAAAAACTGTTTTTT. Amino acids: CASSSTRLGEKLFF. Full variable domain (outside the CDR3, taken from reference TRBV7-9 and TRBJ1-4): DTGVSQNPRHKITKRGQNVTFRCDPISEHNRLYWYRQTLGQGPEFLTYFQNEAQLEKSRLLSDRFSAERPKGSFSTLEIQRTEQGDSAMYLCASSSTRLGEKLFFGSGTQLSVL.

The chain combines TRBV28 with TRBJ2-7; D not resolved. The germline V gene encodes CDR1 MDHEN and CDR2 SYDVKM. The V end lost 3 bases, the J end lost 7 bases, and 13 bases lay between the germline ends. The CDR3 length is 13 residues. The chain's CDR3 is CASSLSNPREQYF. CDR3 DNA sequence: TGTGCCAGCAGTTTGTCCAACCCGCGGGAGCAGTACTTC. The variable domain in full, completed from reference TRBV28 and TRBJ2-7, reads DVKVTQSSRYLVKRTGEKVFLECVQDMDHENMFWYRQDPGLGLRLIYFSYDVKMKEKGDIPEGYSVSREKKERFSLILESASTNQTSMYLCASSLSNPREQYFGPGTRLTVT.

J is TRBJ2-1 and V is TRBV19; D possibly corresponds to TRBD2 (5 bases). This CDR3 spans 16 amino acids. Germline CDR1 LNHDA, CDR2 SQIVND (reference sequence). Between the trimmed V and J ends, which lost 1 base and 2 bases, there was a span of 12 bases. In nucleotides, the CDR3 is TGTGCCAGTAGTATAGGGCCGGGATTCGCCTACAATGAGCAGTTCTTC. Translation: CASSIGPGFAYNEQFF.

The rearrangement links TRBV19 to TRBJ1-1, with D possibly TRBD1 on 5 matching bases. CDR1 is LNHDA and CDR2 is SQIVND in the germline V gene (reference sequence). With 6 bases removed from V and 4 bases from J, the gap between germline ends came to 15 bases. The CDR3 is made up of 14 amino acids. The CDR3 reads CASRNTGGSTEAFF. In nucleotides, the CDR3 is TGTGCCAGTAGAAACACCGGGGGGAGCACTGAAGCTTTCTTT.

The rearrangement links TRBV18 to TRBJ2-3, with 7 bases aligning to TRBD1. Germline V CDR1 and CDR2: KGHSH, LQKENI. There are 16 residues in the CDR3. Losses at the gene ends were 2 bases for V and 4 bases for J; bases not matched to a gene: 9. The CDR3 DNA is TGTGCCAGCTCACCAATTGGGACAGAGAGCCCAGATACGCAGTATTTT. This gives the protein CASSPIGTESPDTQYF.

V gene TRBV6-5 combines with J gene TRBJ1-6; D is perhaps TRBD1 (5 bases). Trimming removed 8 bases from V and 4 bases from J, with 9 bases in between. Germline V gene sequence: CDR1 MNHEY, CDR2 SVGAGI. The CDR3 is made up of 13 amino acids. This CDR3 is CASGQGYNSPLHF. The CDR3 region has the DNA TGTGCCAGCGGGCAGGGATATAATTCACCCCTCCACTTT.

The rearrangement uses TRBV28 and TRBJ2-7, with D maybe TRBD1 (5 bases). The V end was cut by 7 bases, the J end by 5 bases, with 18 bases between. The CDR3 spans 14 residues. Germline CDR1 MDHEN, CDR2 SYDVKM. The CDR3 loop reads CASNEAGSLDEQYF. CDR3 DNA: TGTGCCAGCAACGAGGCAGGGTCCTTAGACGAGCAGTACTTC.

This chain joins TRBV28 and TRBJ1-4, with 10 bases matching TRBD1. This CDR3 contains 18 residues. Germline V gene sequence: CDR1 MDHEN, CDR2 SYDVKM. V lost 6 bases to trimming and J lost 8 bases; unmatched junction nucleotides: 18. CDR3 sequence reads: CASSVMHGGGQGYEKLFF. In nucleotides, the CDR3 is TGTGCCAGCAGCGTTATGCACGGAGGGGGACAGGGGTACGAAAAACTGTTTTTT. Together with reference TRBV28 and TRBJ1-4, the CDR3 gives the full variable domain: DVKVTQSSRYLVKRTGEKVFLECVQDMDHENMFWYRQDPGLGLRLIYFSYDVKMKEKGDIPEGYSVSREKKERFSLILESASTNQTSMYLCASSVMHGGGQGYEKLFFGSGTQLSVL.

The chain carries TRBV5-1 and TRBJ1-2; possibly TRBD1 for D (5 bases). Germline values: CDR1 SGHRS, CDR2 YFSETQ. The length of the CDR3 is 15 residues. Between the trimmed V and J ends, which lost 4 bases and 3 bases, there was a span of 16 bases. The CDR3 is CASSTRGEGDYGYTF. In DNA form, the CDR3 reads TGCGCCAGCAGCACGCGGGGGGAAGGGGACTATGGCTACACCTTC.

The chain has TRBV5-1 and TRBJ2-1; 11 bases line up with TRBD1. Germline lookup yields CDR1 SGHRS and CDR2 YFSETQ. This CDR3 spans 16 amino acids. V lost 6 bases and J lost 8; bases outside the gene matches: 13. The CDR3 is CASTITGTGGGDEQFF. In DNA form, the CDR3 reads TGCGCCAGCACCATTACCGGGACAGGGGGTGGCGATGAGCAGTTCTTC.

The chain has TRBV6-1 and TRBJ1-5, with D hard to call. Germline CDR1 is MNHNS and CDR2 is SASEGT. The CDR3 runs to 14 residues. V shed 1 base and J shed 3 bases, with 7 bases lying between them. The CDR3 bases are TGTGCCAGCAGTGAAGGGTGGCTCAATCAGCCCCAGCATTTT. It translates to CASSEGWLNQPQHF.